A selection of T cell receptor beta chains follows, all from one sample in a study of identical twins. MiXCR, run by TCRdb on the 5' RACE reads, gives a single entry per CDR3 protein. The data contain 400,000 to 650,000 distinct CDR3 sequences, about 20% of them singletons. Another study also made use of these data, one on T cells expressing NK-cell markers.

The specimen was CD4+ T cells sorted from blood. The receptors derive from a woman aged 18-29 years in good health. The CDR3 runs from the conserved cysteine through the conserved F or W. Each record gives: D gene, J gene, clone size, V gene, CDR3 DNA, CDR3 protein. The D gene is left open where the match is weak. Rows give clone size only sometimes, using once, few, many, or a class for an expanded clone.

d_gene: -
j_gene: TRBJ2-3
abundance: many
v_gene: TRBV12-3/TRBV12-4
CDR3nt: TGTGCCAGCAGGGCCAAGAGCACAGATACGCAGTATTTT
CDR3aa: CASRAKSTDTQYF

d_gene: -
j_gene: TRBJ2-7
abundance: -
v_gene: TRBV15
CDR3nt: TGTGCCACCAGCTTAAGTCTGGACGAGCAGTACTTC
CDR3aa: CATSLSLDEQYF

d_gene: -
j_gene: TRBJ1-2
abundance: -
v_gene: TRBV3-1
CDR3nt: TGTGCCAGCAGCCAAAGTCGGAATGGCTACACCTTC
CDR3aa: CASSQSRNGYTF

d_gene: TRBD2
j_gene: TRBJ2-7
abundance: -
v_gene: TRBV10-3
CDR3nt: TGTGCCACCCTGGGCGGGACTAGCGTTCCCTACGAGCAGTACTTC
CDR3aa: CATLGGTSVPYEQYF

d_gene: -
j_gene: TRBJ2-7
abundance: -
v_gene: TRBV10-3
CDR3nt: TGTGCCATCAGTGAGGGGACGAGGGGTCCCGAGCAGTACTTC
CDR3aa: CAISEGTRGPEQYF

d_gene: TRBD2
j_gene: TRBJ2-1
abundance: -
v_gene: TRBV6-2/TRBV6-3
CDR3nt: TGTGCCAGCAGTCCCCGGACTAGCGGGAAGTACAATGAGCAGTTCTTC
CDR3aa: CASSPRTSGKYNEQFF

d_gene: TRBD2
j_gene: TRBJ2-1
abundance: -
v_gene: TRBV15
CDR3nt: TGTGCCACCAGCAACCGGCTAGCGGACAATGAGCAGTTCTTC
CDR3aa: CATSNRLADNEQFF

d_gene: TRBD1
j_gene: TRBJ2-1
abundance: many
v_gene: TRBV20-1
CDR3nt: TGCAGTGCACAGGGGAATGAGCAGTTCTTC
CDR3aa: CSAQGNEQFF

d_gene: -
j_gene: TRBJ1-2
abundance: -
v_gene: TRBV29-1
CDR3nt: TGCAGCGTACGACAGGATAACTATGGCTACACCTTC
CDR3aa: CSVRQDNYGYTF

d_gene: TRBD1
j_gene: TRBJ2-7
abundance: few
v_gene: TRBV5-1
CDR3nt: TGCGCCAGCAGCTTCCAGGGGGATTTCTACGAGCAGTACTTC
CDR3aa: CASSFQGDFYEQYF

d_gene: -
j_gene: TRBJ2-2
abundance: -
v_gene: TRBV6-2/TRBV6-3
CDR3nt: TGTGCCAGCAGTTACGTTGGAACCGGGGAGCTGTTTTTT
CDR3aa: CASSYVGTGELFF

d_gene: -
j_gene: TRBJ2-2
abundance: -
v_gene: TRBV7-2
CDR3nt: TGTGCCAGCAGCTTACCGGGAGTCACCGGGGAGCTGTTTTTT
CDR3aa: CASSLPGVTGELFF

d_gene: -
j_gene: TRBJ2-1
abundance: -
v_gene: TRBV9
CDR3nt: TGTGCCAGCAGCGTGGCCGGCAGGGGACCATACAATGAGCAGTTCTTC
CDR3aa: CASSVAGRGPYNEQFF

d_gene: -
j_gene: TRBJ1-1
abundance: -
v_gene: TRBV20-1
CDR3nt: TGCAGTGCCATAAGTAGGGGGAGTGAAGCTTTCTTT
CDR3aa: CSAISRGSEAFF

d_gene: -
j_gene: TRBJ1-1
abundance: few
v_gene: TRBV25-1
CDR3nt: TGTGCCAGCAGTGAATCCTGGACGAACACTGAAGCTTTCTTT
CDR3aa: CASSESWTNTEAFF

d_gene: -
j_gene: TRBJ2-7
abundance: -
v_gene: TRBV20-1
CDR3nt: TGCAGTGCCATGGGTTTCGCCCCTTCCTACGAGCAGTACTTC
CDR3aa: CSAMGFAPSYEQYF

d_gene: -
j_gene: TRBJ2-7
abundance: -
v_gene: TRBV20-1
CDR3nt: TGCAGTGGAGGGGGAGGGACCTACGAGCAGTACTTC
CDR3aa: CSGGGGTYEQYF

d_gene: -
j_gene: TRBJ2-1
abundance: few
v_gene: TRBV6-6
CDR3nt: TGTGCCAGCAGTACTAACACAGACAATGAGCAGTTCTTC
CDR3aa: CASSTNTDNEQFF

d_gene: TRBD2
j_gene: TRBJ2-7
abundance: -
v_gene: TRBV3-1
CDR3nt: TGTGCCAGCAGCCAAGACCGCGGGGGACGCGAGCAGTACTTC
CDR3aa: CASSQDRGGREQYF

d_gene: -
j_gene: TRBJ2-7
abundance: few
v_gene: TRBV20-1
CDR3nt: TGCAGTGCTAGAGACAGGGAAGGGGTTTACGAGCAGTACTTC
CDR3aa: CSARDREGVYEQYF